A selection of T cell receptor beta chains follows, all from one sample in a study of blood T cell repertoires in COVID-19. Using immunoSEQ multiplex PCR, the repertoire was profiled, and TCRdb retains in-frame clones only, with some absent. The repertoire consists of about 49,000 clones, with roughly 79% occurring once and the leading ten covering approximately 20%. Sequencing was performed on peripheral blood. The source of these receptors is a woman aged 80 or over with COVID-19, enrolled during active disease. CDR3s include the opening cysteine and the closing phenylalanine or tryptophan.

CDR3,J,V
CASTRTGRNTEAFF,TRBJ1-1,TRBV5-6
CASRREIREQYF,TRBJ2-7,TRBV6-6
CASSRDNGNSPLHF,TRBJ1-6,TRBV27
CASSHTTRTGGNYGYTF,TRBJ1-2,TRBV7-8
CASSSQIGYEQYF,TRBJ2-7,TRBV5-1
CASSQRTGGYEQYF,TRBJ2-7,TRBV5-5
CASSPGWGAYNEQFF,TRBJ2-1,TRBV7-2
CASSVPGQGLHQPQHF,TRBJ1-5,TRBV9
CASSWPQETQYF,TRBJ2-5,TRBV25-1
CASSYRDSWGNEQYF,TRBJ2-7,TRBV27
CASSRAGGWYNEQFF,TRBJ2-1,TRBV11-3
CASGDRLSYEQYF,TRBJ2-7,TRBV12-5
CASSPQGAGELFF,TRBJ2-2,TRBV7-9
CASSQDFAGETQYF,TRBJ2-5,TRBV6-5
CASSLGPGRGTEAFF,TRBJ1-1,TRBV5-1
CASSQPRSSSEKLFF,TRBJ1-4,TRBV3-1/TRBV3-2
CASTVSGPNTEAFF,TRBJ1-1,TRBV6-5
CASSMVGLVGNEQFF,TRBJ2-1,TRBV19
CASSPFLQRAGVGNEQFF,TRBJ2-1,TRBV9
CASSWDTNGETQYF,TRBJ2-5,TRBV5-1
CAPIPASGLPTGRHYGYTF,TRBJ1-2,TRBV23-1
CASSRLAGGRNTGELFF,TRBJ2-2,TRBV11-2
CASSEEGGSTDTQYF,TRBJ2-3,TRBV2
CASSLVGTGSYEQYF,TRBJ2-7,TRBV5-6
CASAPPAGDSYEQYF,TRBJ2-7,TRBV27
CASTGQASNQPQHF,TRBJ1-5,TRBV7-9
CASSQGQVSYNEQFF,TRBJ2-1,TRBV4-1
CASSPGTTGPTFNEQFF,TRBJ2-1,TRBV27
CASSPSSGQPQHF,TRBJ1-5,TRBV18
CASSPPVPEAYEQYF,TRBJ2-7,TRBV7-6
CASSVETGNTEAFF,TRBJ1-1,TRBV5-1
CASSLGVGGYEQYF,TRBJ2-7,TRBV7-2
CASSLQGSYGYTF,TRBJ1-2,TRBV6-6
CASSVGQGPNYEQYF,TRBJ2-7,TRBV9
CATSDPQDGYTF,TRBJ1-2,TRBV24-1
CASSQDGTRGYNEQFF,TRBJ2-1,TRBV4-2
CAAGGVPYEQYF,TRBJ2-7,TRBV7-9
CAWSDTGNTEAFF,TRBJ1-1,TRBV30
CASSEAGGPGETQYF,TRBJ2-5,TRBV5-1